This TCR beta chain was obtained from a study of blood T cells in healthy people across ages. The second PCR ran roughly 7 to 12 cycles with a sample-barcoded 5' primer and J-beta primers. TCRdb fed the 5' RACE reads into MiXCR, producing one record per CDR3 protein. The sample yields approximately 900,000 distinct CDR3 sequences, around 46% seen once. This clonotype was recorded once. This TCR was recovered from a man aged 30-40 years in good health. The sample consisted of blood.

In nucleotides, the CDR3 is TGTGCCAGCAGCTCTCCCCAGCCTCAAGAGACCCAGTACTTC. Translation: CASSSPQPQETQYF. The chain is built from TRBV7-9 and TRBJ2-5; no definite D call. The V end lost 4 bases, the J end lost 2 bases, and 11 bases lay between the germline ends. Germline CDR1 and CDR2: SEHNR and FQNEAQ (reference sequence). This CDR3 region has 14 residues.